The sequence of this T cell receptor (beta chain) was determined in a study of PD-1 blockade in mismatch repair-deficient tumors. Overall study: Patients had 12 to 13 mismatch repair-deficient cancer types and were previously treated and progressing. General observations from the study: After pembrolizumab, tumor-resident clones rose rapidly, then generally contracted before radiologic responses.

As for this clone: As yet, its antigen is unknown.

All patients were mismatch repair deficient, assessed by either PCR or immunohistochemistry. Data came from immunoSEQ multiplex PCR; TCRdb stores just in-frame clones and leaves some out. The table includes about 110,000 clones, about three quarters detected once. From germline, CDR1 is SGDLS and CDR2 YYNGEE. The CDR3 loop spans 14 amino acids. V lost 4 bases, J lost 4 bases, and 11 bases lay in between. This material consisted of peripheral blood, taken 60 weeks after starting pembrolizumab. This chain connects TRBV9 to TRBJ1-4, with D tentatively TRBD1 (5 bases). The clonotype originates from an adult with mismatch repair-deficient cancer. The CDR3 protein is CASSPGGFNEKLFF. CDR3 in DNA: TGTGCCAGCAGCCCTGGGGGGTTTAATGAAAAACTGTTTTTT.